What follows are 29 T cell receptor beta chains derived from one specimen sequenced in a study of cytomegalovirus exposure and HLA in healthy donors. TCRdb's table, derived via immunoSEQ multiplex PCR, lists solely in-frame clones and lacks some. The sample has hundreds of thousands of clones, less than 95% seen once. The sequenced sample was PBMCs. Receptor source: a woman in her 30s in good health and CMV-seronegative.

This sequence joins TRBV14 and TRBJ2-7; the D gene is possibly TRBD2 (5 bases). Germline V gives CDR1 SGHDN, CDR2 FVKESK. CDR3 size: 15 residues. V was cut by 8 bases and J by 0 bases, with 17 bases left in between. For the CDR3, the DNA is TGTGCCAGCGACCTCGGACTGGCAGACTCCTACGAGCAGTACTTC. Encoded protein: CASDLGLADSYEQYF.

The chain uses TRBV2 and TRBJ2-1, with 12 bases matching TRBD2. This CDR3 comprises 16 residues. Germline lookup yields CDR1 SNHLY and CDR2 FYNNEI. The ends lost 6 bases at V and 6 bases at J; junction bases unmatched: 9. The CDR3 is CASRVRLAGAFNEQFF. The CDR3 DNA is TGTGCCAGCAGGGTTCGACTAGCGGGAGCTTTCAATGAGCAGTTCTTC.

This chain links TRBV18 with TRBJ2-2, with D unresolved. CDR3 length: 14 amino acids. The germline V and J ends were trimmed by 3 bases and 1 base, with 6 bases remaining between them. CDR1 and CDR2 (germline): KGHSH, LQKENI. The CDR3 spells CASSPPRNTGELFF. CDR3 nucleotide sequence: TGTGCCAGCTCACCCCCAAGGAACACCGGGGAGCTGTTTTTT. Complete variable domain (other parts from reference TRBV18 and TRBJ2-2): NAGVMQNPRHLVRRRGQEARLRCSPMKGHSHVYWYRQLPEEGLKFMVYLQKENIIDESGMPKERFSAEFPKEGPSILRIQQVVRGDSAAYFCASSPPRNTGELFFGEGSRLTVL.

With regard to this clone: Other nucleotide sequences in the sample specify the same CDR3. The gene calls are TRBV7-2 and TRBJ2-3; no reliable D call. The CDR3 totals 13 residues. CDR1 is SGHTA and CDR2 is FQGNSA in the germline V gene. V lost 1 base and J 5 bases, leaving 7 bases between the germline ends. The CDR3 spells CASSLERVDTQYF. The DNA for the CDR3 is TGTGCCAGCAGCTTAGAGAGAGTAGATACGCAGTATTTT.

The J gene is TRBJ2-7, the V gene TRBV5-1; 8 bases are a match to TRBD1. Germline V gene lookup returns CDR1 SGHRS and CDR2 YFSETQ. J was trimmed by 3 bases and V by 4 bases; bases with no gene match: 3. CDR3 length: 13 amino acids. The CDR3: CASSGGQGYEQYF. The DNA for the CDR3 is TGCGCCAGCAGCGGCGGACAGGGCTACGAGCAGTACTTC.

The gene calls are TRBV19 and TRBJ2-5; the D gene is possibly TRBD2 (5 bases). Germline V lookup: CDR1 LNHDA, CDR2 SQIVND (reference sequence). The ends were cut back, 3 bases at V and 4 bases at J, with 6 bases in the middle. The CDR3 length is 12 residues. DNA for the CDR3: TGTGCCAGTAGTATCGGGGTAGAGACCCAGTACTTC. The encoded protein is CASSIGVETQYF.

This rearrangement joins TRBV27 to TRBJ2-7, with 7 bases fitting TRBD1. The CDR3 contains 13 residues. V lost 6 bases, J lost 5 bases, and 7 bases stayed unmatched. In germline, CDR1 is MNHEY, CDR2 SMNVEV (reference sequence). CDR3 bases: TGTGCCAGCAGCACAGGGGTCCGGGACGAGCAGTACTTC. Translated: CASSTGVRDEQYF.

The CDR3 is CASSEWAGGFGTGELFF. The CDR3 nucleotides read TGTGCCAGCAGTGAATGGGCGGGAGGGTTTGGCACCGGGGAGCTGTTTTTT. The genes are TRBV25-1 and TRBJ2-2; 9 nucleotides line up with TRBD2. Germline V lookup: CDR1 MGHDK, CDR2 SYGVNS. The CDR3 sequence is 17 residues long. With V trimmed by 1 base and J by 4 bases, 7 bases remained unmatched.

This rearrangement joins TRBV7-9 to TRBJ2-7; 12 bases are shared with TRBD2. The V gene end was trimmed by 5 bases and the J gene end by 5 bases; junction bases not matched to a gene: 13. CDR3 length equals 17 residues. The germline CDR1 and CDR2 sequences are SEHNR and FQNEAQ (reference sequence). CDR3 sequence (DNA): TGTGCCAGCAGCCGACTAGCGGGAGAACTCACGTCCCACGAGCAGTACTTC. Translating gives CASSRLAGELTSHEQYF.

CDR3 sequence (DNA): TGCGCCAGCAGCTTGGTCTCTGGGACGCCTAATTCCTATGGCTACACCTTC. It yields the protein CASSLVSGTPNSYGYTF. The V call is TRBV5-1, the J call TRBJ1-2, with D perhaps TRBD1 (5 bases). The V gene's germline CDR1 is SGHRS and CDR2 YFSETQ. The CDR3 runs 17 residues. Trimming shortened V by 0 bases and J by 4 bases, and 19 bases separated the two germline ends.

This sequence joins TRBV9 and TRBJ2-5; 10 bases match TRBD2. Germline trimming cut 0 bases from V and 1 base from J; bases unmatched to any gene: 3. This CDR3 region has 16 residues. Germline V gene data show CDR1 as SGDLS and CDR2 as YYNGEE. The CDR3 coding sequence is TGTGCCAGCAGCGTAGGTACTAGCGGGGTCCAAGAGACCCAGTACTTC. Protein product: CASSVGTSGVQETQYF.

The rearrangement joins TRBV28 to TRBJ2-7, with D unclear. V gave up 5 bases and J gave up 3 bases, with 11 bases separating them. Germline CDR1 MDHEN, CDR2 SYDVKM. This CDR3 region has 13 residues. In nucleotides, the CDR3 is TGTGCCAGCAGTCCCAGAGATCGCTACGAGCAGTACTTC. Residues: CASSPRDRYEQYF.

The chain carries TRBV6-5 and TRBJ2-7; no definite D call. This CDR3 has 14 amino acids. V was trimmed by 0 bases and J by 3 bases, leaving 9 bases between them. Germline CDR1 and CDR2: MNHEY and SVGAGI. The CDR3 DNA is TGTGCCAGCAGTTACTCGACCCGTAACTACGAGCAGTACTTC. Protein sequence: CASSYSTRNYEQYF.

The J gene is TRBJ2-1, the V gene TRBV7-9; 9 bases are shared with TRBD2. In germline, CDR1 is SEHNR, CDR2 FQNEAQ (reference sequence). The trim removed 5 bases at V and 10 bases at J, leaving 12 bases unmatched. The CDR3 covers 15 residues. The CDR3 is CASSPFGGRVWEQFF. CDR3 nucleotide sequence: TGTGCCAGCAGCCCGTTTGGCGGGAGGGTGTGGGAGCAGTTCTTC.

J is TRBJ2-7 and V is TRBV7-2; possible D gene TRBD2, 5 bases. The germline gives CDR1 SGHTA, CDR2 FQGNSA. V dropped 2 bases and J dropped 0 bases, with 11 bases sitting between them. This CDR3 has 15 amino acids. CDR3 nucleotide sequence: TGTGCCAGCAGCTTATCGCAAGGAGGCTCCTACGAGCAGTACTTC. Encoded protein: CASSLSQGGSYEQYF.

In its sample, this clone was seen a few times. The V and J genes are TRBV7-7 and TRBJ2-7; TRBD1 agrees at 8 bases. The CDR3 has 18 residues. V was pared by 5 bases and J by 4 bases, with 19 bases of the junction left unmatched. From germline, CDR1 is SSHAT and CDR2 FNYEAQ (reference sequence). The CDR3 here is CASSRLAGGRTGFYEQYF. The DNA of the CDR3 is TGTGCCAGCAGCCGATTGGCCGGTGGGAGGACAGGGTTTTACGAGCAGTACTTC.

The chain recombines TRBV7-2 with TRBJ2-2; D not resolved. Trimming stripped 3 bases from V and 7 bases from J, with 15 bases between. Germline CDR1 reads SGHTA; CDR2 reads FQGNSA. The length of the CDR3 is 15 residues. The CDR3 here is CASSLVTASVGELFF. CDR3 coding DNA: TGTGCCAGCAGCTTGGTTACAGCATCGGTCGGGGAGCTGTTTTTT. Full variable domain (missing parts from reference TRBV7-2 and TRBJ2-2): GAGVSQSPSNKVTEKGKDVELRCDPISGHTALYWYRQSLGQGLEFLIYFQGNSAPDKSGLPSDRFSAERTGGSVSTLTIQRTQQEDSAVYLCASSLVTASVGELFFGEGSRLTVL.

The chain joins TRBV9 to TRBJ2-1; TRBD1 matches 9 bases. V trimming: 4 bases; J trimming: 4 bases; junction bases outside the gene matches: 6. This CDR3 is built from 15 residues. Germline V gene data show CDR1 as SGDLS and CDR2 as YYNGEE. In DNA, the CDR3 is TGTGCCAGCAGCCCGTCCGGGACAGGGTACAATGAGCAGTTCTTC. Its protein product is CASSPSGTGYNEQFF.

This rearrangement joins TRBV15 to TRBJ2-2; weak D call: TRBD1 (6 bases). Germline V CDR1 and CDR2: LNHNV, YYDKDF (reference sequence). Trimming pared 3 bases from V and 2 bases from J, leaving 10 bases between. This CDR3 region has 15 residues. CDR3 residues: CATSREQGNTGELFF. As DNA, the CDR3 is TGTGCCACCAGCAGGGAACAGGGAAACACCGGGGAGCTGTTTTTT.

The rearrangement uses TRBV29-1 and TRBJ2-6; D is uncertain. V lost 4 bases to trimming and J lost 0 bases, with 4 bases between them. Germline V gene lookup returns CDR1 SQVTM and CDR2 ANQGSEA. This CDR3 has 13 residues. The CDR3, as DNA: TGCAGCGTTGCCAGCTCTGGGGCCAACGTCCTGACTTTC. It is translated as CSVASSGANVLTF.

The J gene is TRBJ2-1, the V gene TRBV28; D tentatively reads TRBD1 or TRBD2 (5 bases each). Trimming cost V 7 bases and J 7 bases, with 20 bases left between them. Germline CDR1 is MDHEN and CDR2 is SYDVKM. This CDR3 region has 15 residues. CDR3 in DNA: TGTGCCAGCAATCTATCCCCCGGGACGGGGAATGAGCAGTTCTTC. Residues: CASNLSPGTGNEQFF.

This chain connects TRBV29-1 to TRBJ2-5, with 7 bases that match TRBD2. CDR1 and CDR2 from the germline V gene are SQVTM and ANQGSEA. There are 16 residues in the CDR3. The junction had 17 bases not matched to a gene; V was cut back by 5 bases and J by 5 bases. The CDR3 reads CSVREASGGMWETQYF. The CDR3 DNA is TGCAGCGTTCGGGAAGCTAGCGGAGGGATGTGGGAGACCCAGTACTTC.

The V and J genes are TRBV19 and TRBJ2-7, with 16 nucleotides matching TRBD2. This CDR3 contains 17 residues. Germline CDR1 and CDR2: LNHDA and SQIVND (reference sequence). With 5 bases clipped from V and 2 bases from J, the junction kept 6 bases outside the gene matches. The CDR3 nucleotides are TGTGCCAGTAGTTCGGGACTAGCGGGAGGGTTCCCCTACGAGCAGTACTTC. Encoded protein: CASSSGLAGGFPYEQYF.

The chain has TRBV7-6 and TRBJ2-4; possibly TRBD1 for D (5 bases). CDR1 and CDR2 (germline): SGHVS, FNYEAQ. This CDR3 comprises 15 residues. V lost 4 bases and J lost 8, with 18 bases in between. The CDR3 nucleotides are TGTGCCAGCAGCTCAACCCCAGGGTTTAATGACATTCAGTACTTC. It is translated as CASSSTPGFNDIQYF. Full variable domain (outside the CDR3, taken from reference TRBV7-6 and TRBJ2-4): GAGVSQSPRYKVTKRGQDVALRCDPISGHVSLYWYRQALGQGPEFLTYFNYEAQQDKSGLPNDRFSAERPEGSISTLTIQRTEQRDSAMYRCASSSTPGFNDIQYFGAGTRLSVL.

The chain recombines TRBV11-2 with TRBJ2-3; D may be TRBD2 (7 bases). Trimming shortened V by 6 bases and J by 1 base, and 11 bases separated the two germline ends. Germline lookup yields CDR1 SGHAT and CDR2 FQNNGV. The CDR3 is 14 amino acids. Here the CDR3 reads CASREGGGTDTQYF. The CDR3 coding sequence is TGTGCCAGCAGAGAGGGGGGGGGCACAGATACGCAGTATTTT. The whole variable domain, remainder taken from reference TRBV11-2 and TRBJ2-3, is EAGVAQSPRYKIIEKRQSVAFWCNPISGHATLYWYQQILGQGPKLLIQFQNNGVVDDSQLPKDRFSAERLKGVDSTLKIQPAKLEDSAVYLCASREGGGTDTQYFGPGTRLTVL.

This chain joins TRBV27 and TRBJ1-5; no definite D call. The CDR3 contains 12 residues. Germline V gene data show CDR1 as MNHEY and CDR2 as SMNVEV (reference sequence). Trimming stripped 3 bases from V and 3 bases from J, with 3 bases between. Written as DNA, the CDR3 is TGTGCCAGCAGTTTCCTCAATCAGCCCCAGCATTTT. Protein: CASSFLNQPQHF.

V and J are TRBV5-1 and TRBJ2-5; D is perhaps TRBD1 (5 bases). Trimming took off 5 bases at V and 4 bases at J, with 12 bases between the two ends. This CDR3 is 13 amino acids long. Germline CDR1 is SGHRS and CDR2 is YFSETQ. CDR3 coding DNA: TGCGCCAGCAGACAGGCGATTGGAGAGACCCAGTACTTC. It encodes CASRQAIGETQYF.

The chain employs TRBV7-2 and TRBJ2-7; the match to TRBD1 covers 8 bases. The CDR3 totals 15 residues. With 4 bases clipped from V and 3 bases from J, the junction kept 8 bases outside the gene matches. Germline V lookup: CDR1 SGHTA, CDR2 FQGNSA. The CDR3 DNA reads TGTGCCAGCAGCTCCCGATTACAGGGGGACTACGAGCAGTACTTC. Translation: CASSSRLQGDYEQYF.

The V and J genes are TRBV5-1 and TRBJ2-1; D is ambiguous. Germline-derived CDR1 and CDR2 are SGHRS and YFSETQ. This CDR3 is built from 15 residues. V was clipped by 3 bases and J by 4 bases, with 14 bases between them. DNA of the CDR3: TGCGCCAGCAGCTACGGACGCGCCGGGTACAATGAGCAGTTCTTC. It translates to CASSYGRAGYNEQFF.